This entry is about one T cell receptor beta chain. Original methodology: Scientists estimated how many nucleated cells there were by amplifying reference gene primers. Clones were sequenced by immunoSEQ multiplex PCR, and TCRdb holds only the in-frame ones, with some missing. From that table come the V and J calls and clone size; the DNA was used to work out D and trimming. The sample includes 95,000 to 100,000 clones, 85% of them seen just once. These data originate in a study of blood T cell repertoires in COVID-19. Study-wide context: Donors in the United States, Italy and Spain gave samples during acute or convalescent COVID-19. PBMCs, B-cell-depleted T cells, or T cells provided the cDNA or gDNA that made up the material.

The V and J ends lost 0 bases and 7 bases, in that order; junction bases with no gene match: 5. The CDR3 loop spans 15 amino acids. CDR1 is SGHRS, CDR2 YFSETQ, per germline. Sequencing input: peripheral blood. This clonotype was obtained from a woman between 70 and 85 years old with active or convalescent COVID-19. The rearrangement links TRBV5-1 to TRBJ1-5; 9 bases map to TRBD1. CDR3: CASSLGTGVGQPQHF. In nucleotides, the CDR3 is TGCGCCAGCAGCTTGGGGACAGGGGTTGGGCAGCCCCAGCATTTT. Full variable domain (rest looked up from reference TRBV5-1 and TRBJ1-5): KAGVTQTPRYLIKTRGQQVTLSCSPISGHRSVSWYQQTPGQGLQFLFEYFSETQRNKGNFPGRFSGRQFSNSRSEMNVSTLELGDSALYLCASSLGTGVGQPQHFGDGTRLSIL.